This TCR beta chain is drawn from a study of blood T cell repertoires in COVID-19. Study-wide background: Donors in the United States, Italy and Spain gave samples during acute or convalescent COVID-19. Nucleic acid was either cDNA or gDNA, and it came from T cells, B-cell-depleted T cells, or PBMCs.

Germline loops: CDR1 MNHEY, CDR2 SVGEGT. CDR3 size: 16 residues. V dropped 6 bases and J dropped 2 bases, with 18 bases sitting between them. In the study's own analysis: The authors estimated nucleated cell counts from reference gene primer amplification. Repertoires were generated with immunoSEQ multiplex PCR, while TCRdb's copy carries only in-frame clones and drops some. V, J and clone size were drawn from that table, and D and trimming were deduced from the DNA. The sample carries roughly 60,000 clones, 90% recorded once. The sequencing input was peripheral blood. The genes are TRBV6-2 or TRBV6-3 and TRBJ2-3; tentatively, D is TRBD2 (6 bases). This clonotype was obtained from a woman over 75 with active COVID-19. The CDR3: CASSFLSGFNTDTQYF. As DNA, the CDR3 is TGTGCCAGCAGCTTCCTTAGCGGATTCAACACAGATACGCAGTATTTT.